The source of this T cell receptor (beta chain) is a study of regulatory T cells in long-lasting Graves disease. Noted time point: newly diagnosed GD, antithyroid drugs for less than 3 months. Isolated PBMC RNA provided the starting material for the TCR library. This clonotype has at least ten counts. Arm-PCR with iRepertoire HTBI primers amplified the CDR3 regions for these TCR beta libraries. One entry per CDR3 protein, called by TCRdb with MiXCR from the multiplex PCR reads. Of under 300,000 distinct CDR3 sequences listed, 15% to 20% were seen once; the top ten hold approximately 14%. CDR3 length equals 15 residues. The germline V gene encodes CDR1 LGHDT and CDR2 YNNKEL (reference sequence). The V end was cut by 0 bases, the J end by 4 bases, with 10 bases between. This sample also appeared in a second study, on T cells in Graves' hyperthyroidism and ophthalmopathy.

Specimen: peripheral blood mononuclear cells (PBMCs), collected at new diagnosis, from a patient treated with antithyroid drugs. V is TRBV3-1 and J is TRBJ1-5; weak D call: TRBD1 (6 bases). The sequence came from a woman younger than 45 with Graves disease. DNA for the CDR3: TGTGCCAGCAGCCAAGATATAGGGGGGAATCAGCCCCAGCATTTT. Protein product: CASSQDIGGNQPQHF.